The rows below give T cell receptor beta chains drawn from one sample of a study of metastatic and nonmetastatic thyroid tumors. TCRdb reanalyzed the PCR reads via MiXCR. The table includes some 19,000 clones, approximately 32% detected once. The sample comprised adjacent normal tissue. These receptors were collected from a female donor with papillary thyroid cancer or a benign thyroid nodule (not recorded which). Some clones in this sample may be carry-over from other donors' samples. CDR3s include the opening cysteine and the closing phenylalanine or tryptophan. Fields, in order: V gene, J gene, D gene, clone size, CDR3 DNA, CDR3 protein. D genes are given only for firm matches. Clone size is stated in some rows and not others, as once, few, many or a class when expanded.

v_gene: TRBV2; j_gene: TRBJ2-7; d_gene: NA; abundance: medium-sized; CDR3nt: TGTGCCACACATGGGGGGAACACCTACGAGCAGTACTTC; CDR3aa: CATHGGNTYEQYF
v_gene: TRBV28; j_gene: TRBJ1-1; d_gene: TRBD1; abundance: NA; CDR3nt: TGTGCCAGCAGCCTCCTGGGGACAGTGAACACTGAAGCTTTCTTT; CDR3aa: CASSLLGTVNTEAFF
v_gene: TRBV29-1; j_gene: TRBJ2-2; d_gene: TRBD2; abundance: many; CDR3nt: TGCAGCGTAGGACTAGCGGGGGGGACCGGGGAGCTGTTTTTT; CDR3aa: CSVGLAGGTGELFF
v_gene: TRBV11-2; j_gene: TRBJ2-1; d_gene: NA; abundance: many; CDR3nt: TGTGCCAGCAGCGCGGGCAGGGCTAGTGAGCAGTTCTTC; CDR3aa: CASSAGRASEQFF
v_gene: TRBV5-1; j_gene: TRBJ1-5; d_gene: NA; abundance: NA; CDR3nt: TGCGCCAGCAGCTTGGCGGCAGGGGATCAGCCCCAGCATTTT; CDR3aa: CASSLAAGDQPQHF
v_gene: TRBV6-2/TRBV6-3; j_gene: TRBJ2-6; d_gene: TRBD1; abundance: few; CDR3nt: TGTGCCAGCAGTTACGCGGGACAGGTCGCTGGGGCCAACGTCCTGACTTTC; CDR3aa: CASSYAGQVAGANVLTF
v_gene: TRBV4-3; j_gene: TRBJ1-2; d_gene: NA; abundance: NA; CDR3nt: TGCGCCAGCAGCCAAATAAGACAGGATCTCTCTAACTATGGCTACACCTTC; CDR3aa: CASSQIRQDLSNYGYTF
v_gene: TRBV4-2; j_gene: TRBJ1-2; d_gene: NA; abundance: many; CDR3nt: TGTGCCAGCAGCCCCACGCGAGTCGAGGCTTCTAACTATGGCTACACCTTC; CDR3aa: CASSPTRVEASNYGYTF
v_gene: TRBV7-2; j_gene: TRBJ2-1; d_gene: NA; abundance: NA; CDR3nt: TGTGCCAGCAGACCCCGACAGGGGTTTTCTTCCGGGAGGGGTAATGAGCAGTTCTTC; CDR3aa: CASRPRQGFSSGRGNEQFF
v_gene: TRBV11-2; j_gene: TRBJ2-7; d_gene: NA; abundance: few; CDR3nt: TGTGCCAGCAGCTTAGACGTCGGGCGAAACTACGAGCAGTACTTC; CDR3aa: CASSLDVGRNYEQYF
v_gene: TRBV19; j_gene: TRBJ2-5; d_gene: NA; abundance: few; CDR3nt: TGTGCCAGTAGTAAACAGGGCTCGGAGACCCAGTACTTC; CDR3aa: CASSKQGSETQYF
v_gene: TRBV28; j_gene: TRBJ2-3; d_gene: NA; abundance: once; CDR3nt: TGTGCCAGTAAAGCGGAGAACACAGATACGCAGTATTTT; CDR3aa: CASKAENTDTQYF
v_gene: TRBV11-1; j_gene: TRBJ2-7; d_gene: NA; abundance: once; CDR3nt: TGTGCCAGCAGCTTAGCGGGTGGGGGGTCCGACTACGAGCAGTACTTC; CDR3aa: CASSLAGGGSDYEQYF
v_gene: TRBV5-6; j_gene: TRBJ2-7; d_gene: TRBD2; abundance: NA; CDR3nt: TGTGCCAGCAGCTATTCCCCTAGCGGGGGCACCTACGAGCAGTACTTC; CDR3aa: CASSYSPSGGTYEQYF
v_gene: TRBV6-5; j_gene: TRBJ2-1; d_gene: NA; abundance: NA; CDR3nt: TGTGCCAGCAGTTACGGGCAGGGGATTCGCAATGAGCAGTTCTTC; CDR3aa: CASSYGQGIRNEQFF
v_gene: TRBV14; j_gene: TRBJ2-7; d_gene: TRBD2; abundance: NA; CDR3nt: TGTGCCAGCAGCCCGTGGCCGAAGACTAGCGGGGCCAAGGGAGTGTACGAGCAGTACTTC; CDR3aa: CASSPWPKTSGAKGVYEQYF
v_gene: TRBV20-1; j_gene: TRBJ1-6; d_gene: NA; abundance: many; CDR3nt: TGCAGTGCTAGAGGCGTAACAGGGAGTAATTCACCCCTCCACTTT; CDR3aa: CSARGVTGSNSPLHF
v_gene: TRBV12-3/TRBV12-4; j_gene: TRBJ2-2; d_gene: TRBD2; abundance: NA; CDR3nt: TGTGCCAGCAGCACTAGCGGGAGGGACACCGGGGAGCTGTTTTTT; CDR3aa: CASSTSGRDTGELFF
v_gene: TRBV18; j_gene: TRBJ1-1; d_gene: NA; abundance: NA; CDR3nt: TGTGCCAGCTCACCCGACACAGGGCGGGACACTGAAGCTTTCTTT; CDR3aa: CASSPDTGRDTEAFF
v_gene: TRBV19; j_gene: TRBJ1-5; d_gene: NA; abundance: NA; CDR3nt: TGTGCCAGTAGTATTTGGGACCTTTATAGCAATCAGCCCCAGCATTTT; CDR3aa: CASSIWDLYSNQPQHF
v_gene: TRBV12-3/TRBV12-4; j_gene: TRBJ2-1; d_gene: TRBD2; abundance: NA; CDR3nt: TGTGCCAGCAGGGGGACTAGCAAGAGCTCCTACAATGAGCAGTTCTTC; CDR3aa: CASRGTSKSSYNEQFF
v_gene: TRBV28; j_gene: TRBJ2-7; d_gene: NA; abundance: few; CDR3nt: TGTGCCAGCAGTTTCTCTGGGCAGATCTACGGGCAGTACTTC; CDR3aa: CASSFSGQIYGQYF
v_gene: TRBV28; j_gene: TRBJ1-3; d_gene: NA; abundance: medium-sized; CDR3nt: TGTGCCAGCAGTTCTCTGGGACCGAACTCTGGAAACACCATATATTTT; CDR3aa: CASSSLGPNSGNTIYF
v_gene: TRBV30; j_gene: TRBJ2-3; d_gene: NA; abundance: NA; CDR3nt: TGTGCCTGGAGGCCGGGGAGTAGCACAGATACGCAGTATTTT; CDR3aa: CAWRPGSSTDTQYF
v_gene: TRBV7-2; j_gene: TRBJ2-7; d_gene: NA; abundance: few; CDR3nt: TGTGCCAGCAGCTACCGGGACGAATCCTACGAGCAGTACTTC; CDR3aa: CASSYRDESYEQYF
v_gene: TRBV5-1; j_gene: TRBJ1-2; d_gene: NA; abundance: NA; CDR3nt: TGCGCCAGCAGCTTGGACGGAGACGCGCACTATGGCTACACCTTC; CDR3aa: CASSLDGDAHYGYTF
v_gene: TRBV12-3/TRBV12-4; j_gene: TRBJ1-5; d_gene: NA; abundance: NA; CDR3nt: TGTGCCAGCAGTTTAGCTGGGCAGCAGAGCAATCATCCCCAGCATTTT; CDR3aa: CASSLAGQQSNHPQHF
v_gene: TRBV12-5; j_gene: TRBJ2-5; d_gene: TRBD2; abundance: NA; CDR3nt: TGTGCTAGTGGCCCCGGACTAGCGGGCTACCAAGAGACCCAGTACTTC; CDR3aa: CASGPGLAGYQETQYF
v_gene: TRBV11-2; j_gene: TRBJ2-7; d_gene: NA; abundance: NA; CDR3nt: TGTGCCAGCAGCCCCTCCACGAGGGGACGGGAGTACTTC; CDR3aa: CASSPSTRGREYF
v_gene: TRBV7-2; j_gene: TRBJ2-3; d_gene: NA; abundance: many; CDR3nt: TGTGCCAGCAGCTTAGACTACCTAAGCACAGATACGCAGTATTTT; CDR3aa: CASSLDYLSTDTQYF
v_gene: TRBV5-1; j_gene: TRBJ1-3; d_gene: NA; abundance: many; CDR3nt: TGCGCCAGCAGCCCCCTCCCACAGAGCTCTGGAAACACCATATATTTT; CDR3aa: CASSPLPQSSGNTIYF
v_gene: TRBV6-1; j_gene: TRBJ2-7; d_gene: TRBD1; abundance: NA; CDR3nt: TGTGCCAGCAGCGCGGGACAGGGGTGGAACGAGCAGTACTTC; CDR3aa: CASSAGQGWNEQYF
v_gene: TRBV19; j_gene: TRBJ1-5; d_gene: TRBD1; abundance: medium-sized; CDR3nt: TGTGCCAGTACCCCGGAGGACAGGGGGCTGCAGCCCCAGCATTTT; CDR3aa: CASTPEDRGLQPQHF
v_gene: TRBV12-3/TRBV12-4; j_gene: TRBJ1-4; d_gene: NA; abundance: NA; CDR3nt: TGTGCCAGCAGCACTCCAGGGGCGATACGTGAAAAACTGTTTTTT; CDR3aa: CASSTPGAIREKLFF
v_gene: TRBV5-6; j_gene: TRBJ1-6; d_gene: NA; abundance: many; CDR3nt: TGTGCCAGCAGACTGACGTGGGGAAACTCACCCCTCCACTTT; CDR3aa: CASRLTWGNSPLHF
v_gene: TRBV6-4; j_gene: TRBJ2-2; d_gene: NA; abundance: few; CDR3nt: TGTGCCAGCAGTGAATTTGGAAACACCGGGGAGCTGTTTTTT; CDR3aa: CASSEFGNTGELFF
v_gene: TRBV4-2; j_gene: TRBJ2-1; d_gene: TRBD2; abundance: NA; CDR3nt: TGTGCCAGCAGCCAAGTTTCAGGAGGCGGGGGGGGTAATGAGCAGTTCTTC; CDR3aa: CASSQVSGGGGGNEQFF
v_gene: TRBV20-1; j_gene: TRBJ2-7; d_gene: TRBD2; abundance: NA; CDR3nt: TGCAGTGCTAGAGATCGGGCGGGAGCTCTGTACGAGCAGTACTTC; CDR3aa: CSARDRAGALYEQYF
v_gene: TRBV5-1; j_gene: TRBJ1-2; d_gene: NA; abundance: once; CDR3nt: TGCGCCAGCAGCTTCGGGGACGCGAGGGCTAACTATGGCTACACCTTC; CDR3aa: CASSFGDARANYGYTF
v_gene: TRBV20-1; j_gene: TRBJ1-5; d_gene: NA; abundance: NA; CDR3nt: TGCAGTGCTAGAGAGGGGGGACAGCCCCAGCATTTT; CDR3aa: CSAREGGQPQHF
v_gene: TRBV5-1; j_gene: TRBJ2-5; d_gene: NA; abundance: NA; CDR3nt: TGCGCCAGCAGCCCGGGGGTAGAGGCCGGGTTAGAGACCCAGTACTTC; CDR3aa: CASSPGVEAGLETQYF
v_gene: TRBV4-2; j_gene: TRBJ1-2; d_gene: NA; abundance: NA; CDR3nt: TGTGCCAGCAGCCAGGGTCTAAGAAGTGTGGAGGACTACACCTTC; CDR3aa: CASSQGLRSVEDYTF
v_gene: TRBV10-1; j_gene: TRBJ2-2; d_gene: NA; abundance: few; CDR3nt: TGCGCCAGCGGTGAAGGGACGTTGAACACCGGGGAGCTGTTTTTT; CDR3aa: CASGEGTLNTGELFF
v_gene: TRBV30; j_gene: TRBJ1-2; d_gene: NA; abundance: medium-sized; CDR3nt: TGTGCCTGGAGTGTATACGGGGGCTATGGCTACACCTTC; CDR3aa: CAWSVYGGYGYTF
v_gene: TRBV4-2; j_gene: TRBJ2-1; d_gene: NA; abundance: NA; CDR3nt: TGTGCCAGCAGCCAAGGTAGGGGGTTTGAGCAGTTCTTC; CDR3aa: CASSQGRGFEQFF
v_gene: TRBV6-1; j_gene: TRBJ2-7; d_gene: TRBD2; abundance: NA; CDR3nt: TGTGCCAGCAGTGAGAGACTAGCGGGGGCTACGTACGAGCAGTACTTC; CDR3aa: CASSERLAGATYEQYF
v_gene: TRBV19; j_gene: TRBJ1-1; d_gene: NA; abundance: many; CDR3nt: TGTGCCAGTAGTTTAGAAGCGGGCGAAGCTTTCTTT; CDR3aa: CASSLEAGEAFF
v_gene: TRBV5-1; j_gene: TRBJ2-7; d_gene: NA; abundance: NA; CDR3nt: TGCGCCAGCAGCTCAACCTACGAGCAGTACTTC; CDR3aa: CASSSTYEQYF
v_gene: TRBV5-1; j_gene: TRBJ2-7; d_gene: TRBD2; abundance: NA; CDR3nt: TGCGCCAGCAGCCCAGGATCGGGGGGCGAGCAGTACTTC; CDR3aa: CASSPGSGGEQYF
v_gene: TRBV28; j_gene: TRBJ2-1; d_gene: NA; abundance: few; CDR3nt: TGTGCCAGCTTACGACCGAGCTCCTACAATGAGCAGTTCTTC; CDR3aa: CASLRPSSYNEQFF
v_gene: TRBV4-3; j_gene: TRBJ2-3; d_gene: TRBD2; abundance: NA; CDR3nt: TGCGCCAGCAGCCTAAGATCGGCGGGGGGCGCAGGAGATACGCAGTATTTT; CDR3aa: CASSLRSAGGAGDTQYF